The next 2 T cell receptor beta chains were all read from a single sample in a study of OX40 agonist ivuxolimab in advanced cancers. The method was immunoSEQ multiplex PCR; TCRdb's version includes in-frame clones alone and lacks a portion of them. In the table there are over 90,000 clones, 94% of which are singletons. This material consisted of CD4+ or CD8+ T cells sorted from blood, taken in a trial of the OX40 agonist ivuxolimab. These receptors were collected from an adult with an advanced solid tumor such as melanoma, head and neck, liver or kidney cancer.

The chain employs TRBV5-4 and TRBJ2-7; TRBD1 or TRBD2 may be the D gene (6 bases each). Trimming stripped 8 bases from V and 4 bases from J, with 22 bases between. The CDR3 is 15 residues long. Germline V lookup: CDR1 SGHNT, CDR2 YYREEE (reference sequence). As DNA, the CDR3 is TGTGCCAGTCAATTGGGGGGCAGGGGACCTTACGAGCAGTACTTC. It translates to CASQLGGRGPYEQYF.

This chain uses TRBV19 with TRBJ1-1, with D possibly TRBD1 on 6 matching bases. The V end was cut by 8 bases, the J end by 7 bases, with 17 bases between. The V gene's germline CDR1 is LNHDA and CDR2 SQIVND (reference sequence). The CDR3 contains 13 residues. The CDR3 coding sequence is TGTGCCAGTTTACTTCGGGGGGCCGGTGAAGCTTTCTTT. Residues: CASLLRGAGEAFF.